This T cell receptor beta chain was captured in a study of cytotoxic CD8 clonotypes in ibrutinib-treated CLL. The CDR3 sequence is 14 residues long. V was shortened by 2 bases and J by 4 bases, with 11 bases between the two germline ends. Germline V CDR1 and CDR2: MNHEY, SVGAGI. The method was immunoSEQ multiplex PCR; TCRdb's version includes in-frame clones alone and lacks a portion of them. Of 140,000 or so clones listed, about 79% are singletons. The specimen was PBMCs, collected after 12 months of ibrutinib treatment. The chain employs TRBV6-5 and TRBJ1-1, with a tentative D call TRBD1 (6 bases). The receptor comes from a human donor with chronic lymphocytic leukemia. CDR3 residues: CASSYGTLGTEAFF. In nucleotides, the CDR3 is TGTGCCAGCAGTTACGGGACATTGGGCACTGAAGCTTTCTTT.